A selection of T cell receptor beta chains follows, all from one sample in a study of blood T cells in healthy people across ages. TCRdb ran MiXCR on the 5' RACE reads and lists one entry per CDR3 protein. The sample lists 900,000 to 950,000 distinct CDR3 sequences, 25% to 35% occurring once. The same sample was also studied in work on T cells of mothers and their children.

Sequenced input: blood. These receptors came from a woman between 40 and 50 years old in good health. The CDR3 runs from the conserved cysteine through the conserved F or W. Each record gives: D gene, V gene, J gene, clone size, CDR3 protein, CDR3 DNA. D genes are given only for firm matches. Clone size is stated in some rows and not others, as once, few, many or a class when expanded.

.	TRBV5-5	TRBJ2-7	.	CASSLALQGRDEQYF	TGTGCCAGCAGCTTGGCCTTGCAGGGGCGGGACGAGCAGTACTTC
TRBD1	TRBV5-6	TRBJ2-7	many	CASSSYYRGGYEQYF	TGTGCCAGCAGCTCATACTACAGGGGCGGGTACGAGCAGTACTTC
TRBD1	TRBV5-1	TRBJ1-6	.	CASSATQGAQNSPLHF	TGCGCCAGCAGCGCAACACAGGGGGCACAAAATTCACCCCTCCACTTT
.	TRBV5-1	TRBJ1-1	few	CASSFTDSWNTEAFF	TGCGCCAGCAGCTTTACGGACAGCTGGAACACTGAAGCTTTCTTT
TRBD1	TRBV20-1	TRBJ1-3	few	CSAREQGRGNTTYF	TGCAGTGCTAGAGAACAGGGGCGCGGAAACACCACATATTTT
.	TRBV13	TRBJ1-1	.	CASSLSRSTEAFF	TGTGCCAGCAGCTTATCCAGGTCCACTGAAGCTTTCTTT
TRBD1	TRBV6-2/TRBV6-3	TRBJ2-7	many	CASLSKDRVSYEQYF	TGTGCCAGCCTTTCGAAAGACAGGGTCTCCTACGAGCAGTACTTC
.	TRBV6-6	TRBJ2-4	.	CASSDAQGGKNIQYF	TGTGCCAGCAGTGACGCACAGGGAGGCAAAAACATTCAGTACTTC
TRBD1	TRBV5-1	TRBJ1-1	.	CASSLDFPTGVNRNTEAFF	TGCGCCAGCAGCTTGGATTTTCCGACAGGGGTTAATCGGAACACTGAAGCTTTCTTT
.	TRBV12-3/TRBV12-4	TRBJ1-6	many	CASSFEGHNSPLHF	TGTGCCAGCAGTTTTGAGGGCCATAATTCACCCCTCCACTTT
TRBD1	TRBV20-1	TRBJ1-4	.	CSASTGGNEKLFF	TGCAGTGCCTCGACAGGGGGTAATGAAAAACTGTTTTTT
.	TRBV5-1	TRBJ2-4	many	CASSLDSLAKNIQYF	TGCGCCAGCAGCTTGGATTCTCTAGCCAAAAACATTCAGTACTTC
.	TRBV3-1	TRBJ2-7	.	CASSQPDQEQEAQYF	TGTGCCAGCAGCCAACCGGACCAAGAACAAGAGGCCCAGTACTTC
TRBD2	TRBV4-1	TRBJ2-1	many	CASSQDGTRGHNEQFF	TGCGCCAGCAGCCAAGACGGGACTAGGGGACATAATGAGCAGTTCTTC
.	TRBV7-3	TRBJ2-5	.	CASSPRTRETQYF	TGTGCCAGCAGCCCTAGGACTCGAGAGACCCAGTACTTC
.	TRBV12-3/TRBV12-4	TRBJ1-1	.	CASSFGPASNTEAFF	TGTGCCAGCAGTTTTGGCCCGGCCTCGAACACTGAAGCTTTCTTT
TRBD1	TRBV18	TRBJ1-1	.	CASSPPTGVNTEAFF	TGTGCCAGCTCACCGCCGACAGGGGTGAACACTGAAGCTTTCTTT
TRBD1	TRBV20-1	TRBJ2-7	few	CSARSPRDRGSDEQYF	TGCAGTGCTAGATCCCCCCGGGACAGGGGTAGTGACGAGCAGTACTTC
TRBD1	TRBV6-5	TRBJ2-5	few	CASSYSDRVRSETQYF	TGTGCCAGCAGTTACTCGGACAGGGTGAGGTCGGAGACCCAGTACTTC
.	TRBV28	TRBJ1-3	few	CASSLLARGLSGNTIYF	TGTGCCAGCAGTTTACTCGCCAGAGGACTTTCTGGAAACACCATATATTTT
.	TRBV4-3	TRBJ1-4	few	CASSLGRGGEKLFF	TGCGCCAGCAGCCTCGGGAGGGGAGGTGAAAAACTGTTTTTT
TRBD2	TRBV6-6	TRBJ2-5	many	CASRIRGGPVDETQYF	TGTGCCAGTCGAATTCGCGGGGGGCCCGTTGACGAGACCCAGTACTTC
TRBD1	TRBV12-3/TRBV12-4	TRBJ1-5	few	CASSPGQGANQPQHF	TGTGCCAGCAGTCCTGGACAGGGGGCGAATCAGCCCCAGCATTTT
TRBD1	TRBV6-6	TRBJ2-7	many	CASSSTGDEQYF	TGTGCCAGCAGTTCAACAGGGGACGAGCAGTACTTC
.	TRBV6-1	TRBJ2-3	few	CASSKIPPGQGDTQYF	TGTGCCAGCAGTAAAATCCCCCCGGGGCAGGGAGATACGCAGTATTTT